The clone carrying this T cell receptor beta chain showed up just once. Antigen unknown. V lost 4 bases and J lost 8, with 18 bases in between. The CDR3 runs 15 residues. Germline-derived CDR1 and CDR2 are SGDLS and YYNGEE. This entry belongs to a study of T cell responses to AZD1222 COVID-19 vaccine. Study-wide results and limits: Spike regions recognized by vaccine-associated CD4 TCRs spanned the protein, led by 160-218 and 743-854. Repertoire sampling occurred only after the peak T cell response. The donor cohort was predominantly white British with a female majority, and clonal diversity may have been underestimated. Nearly half of spike-specific TCRs reportedly target unmutated variant regions.

Assay: immunoSEQ multiplex PCR; the TCRdb copy retains only in-frame clones and omits some. The top ten hold 15% to 20% of the sample, which has some 120,000 clones, 88% seen once. This receptor was taken from an adult in good health. Source: peripheral blood, taken on day 0 of MenACWY control vaccination. The rearrangement links TRBV9 to TRBJ1-4; D remains unclear. CDR3 DNA: TGTGCCAGCAGCCCTAGGGAGGGTGCCAACGAAAAACTGTTTTTT. It yields the protein CASSPREGANEKLFF.